Listed here are 17 T cell receptor beta chains from one sample, sequenced in a study of blood T cell repertoires in COVID-19. Here immunoSEQ multiplex PCR was the method, and the copy in TCRdb shows in-frame clones only, minus some. Of more than 200,000 clones listed, more than 75% were seen once; the top ten hold more than 4.5%. Sequencing was performed on peripheral blood. The receptors originated from a woman in her fifties or sixties with COVID-19, enrolled during active disease.

The chain recombines TRBV10-2 with TRBJ2-5; D may be TRBD1 (7 bases). Trimming took 8 bases from V and 1 from J, leaving 11 bases between them. This CDR3 comprises 13 residues. Per germline, CDR1 WSHSY and CDR2 SAAADI. CDR3 sequence: CASAGQSQETQYF. The DNA of the CDR3 is TGCGCCAGCGCGGGACAGTCCCAAGAGACCCAGTACTTC.

V usage is TRBV6-1 and J usage is TRBJ1-1; D gene uncertain. Germline V gene sequence: CDR1 MNHNS, CDR2 SASEGT. The CDR3 sequence is 14 residues long. V lost 3 bases to trimming and J lost 2 bases, with 10 bases between them. The DNA of the CDR3 is TGTGCCAGCAGTGATCAGGCCATAAACACTGAAGCTTTCTTT. This encodes CASSDQAINTEAFF.

The genes are TRBV4-3 and TRBJ1-2, with 10 bases fitting TRBD1. This CDR3 has 16 residues. The V gene end was trimmed by 4 bases and the J gene end by 4 bases; junction bases not matched to a gene: 9. The germline V gene has CDR1 LGHNA and CDR2 YSLEER. This CDR3 reads CASSLGGDRGSYGYTF. The CDR3 DNA reads TGCGCCAGCAGCCTCGGGGGGGACAGGGGATCCTATGGCTACACCTTC.

A note on this clone: Additional DNA sequences in this sample encode the identical CDR3. This chain uses TRBV30 with TRBJ1-2; 7 bases are a match to TRBD1. J lost 5 bases, V lost 0 bases, and 3 bases had no gene match. Germline CDR1 is GTSNPN and CDR2 is SVGIG (reference sequence). This CDR3 has 13 residues. The CDR3 bases are TGTGCCTGGAGTGTACAGGGGATGTATGGCTACACCTTC. It encodes CAWSVQGMYGYTF. The full variable domain, in which reference TRBV30 and TRBJ1-2 provide the parts outside the CDR3, is SQTIHQWPATLVQPVGSPLSLECTVEGTSNPNLYWYRQAAGRGLQLLFYSVGIGQISSEVPQNLSASRPQDRQFILSSKKLLLSDSGFYLCAWSVQGMYGYTFGSGTRLTVV.

The chain employs TRBV27 and TRBJ1-5, with 9 positions matching TRBD1. The CDR3 runs 16 residues. Germline V CDR1 and CDR2: MNHEY, SMNVEV (reference sequence). V was pared by 6 bases and J by 2 bases, with 8 bases of the junction left unmatched. The CDR3 here is CASSRTRTGGNQPQHF. In DNA form, the CDR3 reads TGTGCCAGCAGCCGCACTCGGACAGGGGGCAATCAGCCCCAGCATTTT.

The chain uses TRBV7-2 and TRBJ2-5; 13 positions match TRBD2. Germline V gene sequence: CDR1 SGHTA, CDR2 FQGNSA. This CDR3 comprises 18 residues. The V segment lost 5 bases and the J segment 7 bases; nucleotides outside the gene matches: 16. CDR3 nucleotides: TGTGCCAGCAGCGAATACGTACTAGCGGGAGGGGCTAGGGGGACCCAGTACTTC. Amino acids: CASSEYVLAGGARGTQYF. The whole variable domain, filled in from reference TRBV7-2 and TRBJ2-5, reads GAGVSQSPSNKVTEKGKDVELRCDPISGHTALYWYRQSLGQGLEFLIYFQGNSAPDKSGLPSDRFSAERTGGSVSTLTIQRTQQEDSAVYLCASSEYVLAGGARGTQYFGPGTRLLVL.

The chain recombines TRBV7-3 with TRBJ2-3; 10 bases are shared with TRBD2. Per the germline V gene, CDR1 is SGHTA and CDR2 is FQGTGA. J gave up 4 bases and V 0 bases, and 10 bases lay outside the gene matches. The CDR3 extends over 18 amino acids. CDR3 loop: CASSLTSGRLAGADTQYF. The CDR3 DNA reads as TGTGCCAGCAGCTTAACATCAGGGAGGCTAGCGGGAGCAGATACGCAGTATTTT.

This clone appeared a few times. The CDR3 ends on some other residue instead of the conserved phenylalanine or tryptophan, so this is likely a read error. The limits of the CDR3 on the DNA are not certain, so only TCRdb's listed CDR3 is given. V is TRBV19 and J is TRBJ1-1; whether TRBD1, the table's D call, matches the DNA was not checked. The germline CDR1 and CDR2 sequences are LNHDA and SQIVND (reference sequence). From its first to its last residue, the CDR3 has 9 amino acids. The CDR3 loop reads CASSGDRTL.

The chain has TRBV19 and TRBJ1-1; tentative D call: TRBD1 (6 bases). The CDR3 has 13 residues. Trimming took off 7 bases at V and 3 bases at J, with 12 bases between the two ends. Germline CDR1 reads LNHDA; CDR2 reads SQIVND (reference sequence). This CDR3 is CASTGGAYTEAFF. The CDR3 region has the DNA TGTGCCAGTACGGGGGGCGCGTACACTGAAGCTTTCTTT.

V and J are TRBV6-2 or TRBV6-3 and TRBJ2-5; TRBD2 agrees at 12 bases. Germline V lookup: CDR1 MNHEY, CDR2 SVGEGT. With V trimmed by 5 bases and J by 1 base, 5 bases remained unmatched. There are 16 residues in the CDR3. This CDR3 reads CASSRLAGDSQETQYF. The CDR3 DNA reads TGTGCCAGCAGTCGACTAGCGGGAGATTCCCAAGAGACCCAGTACTTC.

The chain carries TRBV7-2 and TRBJ2-7, with 7 bases identical to TRBD2. V trimming: 2 bases; J trimming: 5 bases; junction bases outside the gene matches: 6. There are 14 residues in the CDR3. Per germline, CDR1 SGHTA and CDR2 FQGNSA. In DNA, the CDR3 is TGTGCCAGCAGCTTACGCGGGAGTGGGGACGAGCAGTACTTC. Its protein is CASSLRGSGDEQYF.

The rearrangement joins TRBV28 to TRBJ2-5, with 13 bases matching TRBD2. CDR1 and CDR2 from the germline V gene are MDHEN and SYDVKM. CDR3 length equals 17 residues. The J segment lost 2 bases and the V segment lost 6 bases, leaving 9 bases of the junction unmatched. CDR3 coding DNA: TGTGCCAGCAGCCCTCCCGGGACTAGCGGGGTTCAAGAGACCCAGTACTTC. Translated: CASSPPGTSGVQETQYF.

The chain employs TRBV19 and TRBJ1-4; no clear D. This CDR3 is 11 amino acids long. The germline V gene encodes CDR1 LNHDA and CDR2 SQIVND (reference sequence). The V end lost 5 bases, the J end lost 11 bases, and 9 bases lay between the germline ends. CDR3 DNA sequence: TGTGCCAGTAGTTTGTCGCAGAAACTGTTTTTT. This encodes CASSLSQKLFF.

This clone was recorded once. The J gene is TRBJ2-2, the V gene TRBV4-1; D is perhaps TRBD2 (6 bases). Germline V gene data show CDR1 as MGHRA and CDR2 as YSYEKL. The germline V and J ends were trimmed by 0 bases and 0 bases, with 17 bases remaining between them. The CDR3 contains 19 residues. In nucleotides, the CDR3 is TGCGCCAGCAGCCAAGAAGGTAATCGGGTAGCGGCGAACACCGGGGAGCTGTTTTTT. It specifies CASSQEGNRVAANTGELFF.

A few counts support this clone. The rearrangement links TRBV6-5 to TRBJ1-5, with TRBD1 matching 7 bases. CDR3 length: 12 amino acids. CDR1 and CDR2 from the germline V gene are MNHEY and SVGAGI. V lost 9 bases, J lost 9 bases, and 8 bases stayed unmatched. For the CDR3, the DNA is TGTGCCAGTAGACAGGGTGGAGGGCCCCAGCATTTT. As protein: CASRQGGGPQHF.

The gene calls are TRBV7-9 and TRBJ2-1, with TRBD2 matching 11 bases. V shed 6 bases, J shed 6 bases, and the junction held 7 bases outside the gene matches. This CDR3 region has 15 residues. Germline V gene lookup returns CDR1 SEHNR and CDR2 FQNEAQ (reference sequence). CDR3 protein: CASSWPGTSGNEQFF. The CDR3 DNA reads TGTGCCAGCAGTTGGCCCGGGACTAGCGGCAATGAGCAGTTCTTC.

The V and J genes are TRBV11-3 and TRBJ2-3; TRBD2 aligns across 7 bases. The CDR3 runs to 16 residues. Germline lookup yields CDR1 SGHNT and CDR2 YENEEA. V was clipped by 5 bases and J by 2 bases; unmatched bases: 10. Written as DNA, the CDR3 is TGTGCCAGCAGCCTCCGGGGTAGCGGGCCCACAGATACGCAGTATTTT. This codes for CASSLRGSGPTDTQYF.